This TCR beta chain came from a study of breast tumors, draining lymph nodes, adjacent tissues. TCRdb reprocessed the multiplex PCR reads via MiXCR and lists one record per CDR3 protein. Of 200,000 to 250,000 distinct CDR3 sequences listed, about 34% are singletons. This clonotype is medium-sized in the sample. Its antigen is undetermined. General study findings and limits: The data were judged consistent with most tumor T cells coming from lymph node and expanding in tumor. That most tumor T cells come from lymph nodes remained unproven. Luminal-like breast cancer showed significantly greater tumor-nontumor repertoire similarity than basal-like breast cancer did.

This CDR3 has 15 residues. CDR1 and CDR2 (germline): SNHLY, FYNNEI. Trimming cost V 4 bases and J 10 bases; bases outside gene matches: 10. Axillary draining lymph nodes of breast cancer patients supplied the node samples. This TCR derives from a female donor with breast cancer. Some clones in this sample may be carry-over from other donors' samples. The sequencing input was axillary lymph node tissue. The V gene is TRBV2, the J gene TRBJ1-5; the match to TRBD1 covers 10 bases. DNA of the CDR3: TGTGCCAGCAGTGTGACCGGGACAGGGGTGAATCCCCAGCATTTT. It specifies CASSVTGTGVNPQHF.